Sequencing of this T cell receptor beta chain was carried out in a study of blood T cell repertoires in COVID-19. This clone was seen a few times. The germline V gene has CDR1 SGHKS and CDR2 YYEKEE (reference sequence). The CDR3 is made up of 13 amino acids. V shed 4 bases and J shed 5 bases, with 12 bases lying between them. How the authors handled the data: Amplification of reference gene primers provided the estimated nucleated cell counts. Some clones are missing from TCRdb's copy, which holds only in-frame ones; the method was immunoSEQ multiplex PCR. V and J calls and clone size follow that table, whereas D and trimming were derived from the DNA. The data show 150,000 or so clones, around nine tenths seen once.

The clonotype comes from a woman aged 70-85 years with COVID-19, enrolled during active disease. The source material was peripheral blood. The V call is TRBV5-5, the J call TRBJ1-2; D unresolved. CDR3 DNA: TGTGCCAGCAGCGACGGGTCGATGTATGGCTACACCTTC. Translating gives CASSDGSMYGYTF.